The rows below give T cell receptor beta chains drawn from one sample of a study of T cells in Graves' hyperthyroidism and ophthalmopathy. MiXCR, applied by TCRdb to the multiplex PCR reads, yields one record per CDR3 protein. The sample records hundreds of thousands of distinct CDR3 sequences, more than 20% being singletons. The sample taken for sequencing was blood. These receptors came from a man younger than 45 with Graves' ophthalmopathy. The CDR3 runs from the conserved cysteine through the conserved F or W. Fields, in order: clone size, J gene, D gene, V gene, CDR3 protein, CDR3 DNA. D genes are given only for firm matches. Part of the rows lack a size; the others show once, few, many or a class for expanded clones.

NA,TRBJ2-1,NA,TRBV20-1,CRAQGSSYNEQFF,TGCAGGGCGCAGGGGAGCTCCTACAATGAGCAGTTCTTC
few,TRBJ1-1,NA,TRBV10-3,CAITTTANTEAFF,TGTGCCATCACCACGACAGCGAACACTGAAGCTTTCTTT
many,TRBJ1-5,NA,TRBV7-2,CASSGAGVGQPQHF,TGTGCCAGCAGCGGTGCAGGGGTTGGCCAGCCCCAGCATTTT
NA,TRBJ1-5,TRBD1,TRBV19,CASSIPPGQSIQPQHF,TGTGCCAGTAGTATTCCCCCGGGACAGTCCATTCAGCCCCAGCATTTT
few,TRBJ2-2,NA,TRBV12-3/TRBV12-4,CASSLWGPGELFF,TGTGCCAGCAGTTTATGGGGGCCCGGGGAGCTGTTTTTT
NA,TRBJ2-1,TRBD1,TRBV20-1,CSARTGTGDYNEQFF,TGCAGTGCCCGGACCGGGACAGGGGATTACAATGAGCAGTTCTTC
many,TRBJ1-5,TRBD1,TRBV7-2,CASSLTGVDQPQHF,TGTGCCAGCAGCTTGACAGGGGTAGATCAGCCCCAGCATTTT
NA,TRBJ2-3,TRBD2,TRBV12-3/TRBV12-4,CASSSPQLAVITDTQYF,TGTGCCAGCAGTTCCCCGCAACTAGCGGTTATTACAGATACGCAGTATTTT
NA,TRBJ1-2,NA,TRBV3-1,CASSHLYGYTF,TGTGCCAGCAGCCACCTCTATGGCTACACCTTC
NA,TRBJ2-7,TRBD2,TRBV28,CASSPYSGSLREQYF,TGTGCCAGCAGTCCATATAGCGGGAGTTTGCGCGAGCAGTACTTC
NA,TRBJ2-2,NA,TRBV20-1,CSARDEGLGTGELFF,TGCAGTGCTAGAGATGAGGGGTTGGGGACCGGGGAGCTGTTTTTT
many,TRBJ1-1,NA,TRBV30,CAWTIGGTEAFF,TGTGCCTGGACGATTGGGGGCACTGAAGCTTTCTTT
few,TRBJ2-7,TRBD1,TRBV3-1,CASSIGQVSSYEQYF,TGTGCCAGCAGCATCGGACAGGTGAGCTCCTACGAGCAGTACTTC
NA,TRBJ2-1,NA,TRBV19,CASSIGAELDYSYNEQFF,TGTGCCAGTAGTATAGGGGCGGAACTAGATTACTCCTACAATGAGCAGTTCTTC
NA,TRBJ1-3,NA,TRBV3-1,CASSQAVRVSGNTIYF,TGTGCCAGCAGCCAAGCCGTCCGTGTCTCTGGAAACACCATATATTTT
NA,TRBJ1-3,NA,TRBV3-1,CASSATPGNTIYF,TGTGCCAGCAGCGCAACACCAGGAAACACCATATATTTT
NA,TRBJ2-2,TRBD2,TRBV20-1,CSAPIAGANTGELFF,TGCAGTGCCCCGATAGCGGGGGCGAACACCGGGGAGCTGTTTTTT
NA,TRBJ2-3,NA,TRBV9,CASSVAGDGTDTQYF,TGTGCCAGCAGCGTAGCCGGGGATGGGACAGATACGCAGTATTTT
few,TRBJ2-1,NA,TRBV27,CASSKPPHSYNEQFF,TGTGCCAGCAGTAAACCCCCACACTCCTACAATGAGCAGTTCTTC
NA,TRBJ1-1,NA,TRBV19,CATFPEGVRNTEAFF,TGTGCCACCTTCCCGGAAGGGGTGAGGAACACTGAAGCTTTCTTT
few,TRBJ2-3,TRBD2,TRBV2,CASSSAGGTDTQYF,TGTGCCAGCAGCTCAGCGGGAGGCACAGATACGCAGTATTTT
many,TRBJ2-1,NA,TRBV12-3/TRBV12-4,CASGMGGLTYNEQFF,TGTGCCAGCGGAATGGGTGGCCTGACCTACAATGAGCAGTTCTTC
few,TRBJ2-7,NA,TRBV29-1,CSVAAGRSYEQYF,TGCAGCGTTGCGGCAGGGAGGTCCTACGAGCAGTACTTC
many,TRBJ2-2,NA,TRBV2,CASSALITTGELFF,TGTGCCAGCAGTGCACTTATAACCACCGGGGAGCTGTTTTTT
NA,TRBJ2-3,TRBD2,TRBV24-1,CATSVVVAGTTDTQYF,TGTGCCACCAGTGTTGTCGTAGCGGGAACCACAGATACGCAGTATTTT
many,TRBJ1-2,NA,TRBV28,CASSPGGKENGYTF,TGTGCCAGCAGCCCCGGCGGGAAGGAAAATGGCTACACCTTC
NA,TRBJ2-7,TRBD2,TRBV28,CASSLGLAGGWDHEQYF,TGTGCCAGCAGTTTGGGGCTAGCGGGAGGGTGGGACCACGAGCAGTACTTC
NA,TRBJ2-1,TRBD1,TRBV24-1,CATSEGAFSYNEQFF,TGTGCCACGAGCGAGGGGGCGTTCTCCTACAATGAGCAGTTCTTC
NA,TRBJ2-7,NA,TRBV29-1,CSALSWRESYEQYF,TGCAGCGCTCTCTCATGGAGAGAGTCCTACGAGCAGTACTTC
NA,TRBJ1-2,NA,TRBV20-1,CSAPFFRPGRGGADTF,TGCAGTGCCCCATTTTTTAGGCCAGGTCGTGGGGGTGCGGACACCTTC
few,TRBJ2-2,TRBD1,TRBV6-1,CASAGQGITGELFF,TGTGCCAGCGCTGGACAGGGGATCACCGGGGAGCTGTTTTTT
once,TRBJ2-5,NA,TRBV7-2,CASSPNGDQTQYF,TGTGCCAGCAGCCCCAACGGGGATCAGACCCAGTACTTC
NA,TRBJ2-7,NA,TRBV7-9,CASSQGNGPAYEQYF,TGCGCCAGCAGCCAAGGGAATGGACCCGCCTACGAGCAGTACTTC
many,TRBJ1-1,NA,TRBV20-1,CSARLLTEAFF,TGCAGTGCTAGACTTCTCACTGAAGCTTTCTTT
many,TRBJ2-2,TRBD2,TRBV6-5,CASSYSRGANTGELFF,TGTGCCAGCAGTTACTCACGGGGGGCGAACACCGGGGAGCTGTTTTTT
NA,TRBJ1-1,TRBD1,TRBV6-1,CASNNGQGGPEAFF,TGTGCCAGCAACAACGGACAGGGGGGGCCTGAAGCTTTCTTT